This T cell receptor beta chain appears in the sequencing data of a study of shared clonotypes between healthy human individuals. Across the study: Those who served as donors were two women and three men between the ages of 18 and 49. CD4 naive and CD4 memory each took three plates per donor, while CD8 naive took two and CD8 memory one.

In the CD4+ fraction, cells were divided into CD45RA+ naive and CD45RA-negative memory subsets. TCRdb's copy holds only in-frame clones and misses some; the assay was immunoSEQ multiplex PCR. The table lists roughly 1,100,000 clones, more than 60% of them singletons. Specimen: memory CD4+ T cells sorted from blood. Subset: CD45RA-negative fraction. The TCR originated in a man between 18 and 29 years old in good health.

The CDR3 reads CASSLNFGGPPYEQYF. CDR3 in DNA: TGCGCCAGCAGCCTCAACTTCGGGGGGCCCCCCTACGAGCAGTACTTC. The J gene is TRBJ2-7, the V gene TRBV5-1; a possible D gene is TRBD2 (7 bases). The CDR3 covers 16 residues. V lost 4 bases and J 2 bases, leaving 19 bases between the germline ends. The germline V gene has CDR1 SGHRS and CDR2 YFSETQ.